This is a list of T cell receptor beta chains from one sample in a study of T cells expressing NK-cell markers. TCRdb derives one entry per CDR3 protein from the 5' RACE reads, leaving out DNA. This listing includes about 160,000 distinct CDR3 sequences. Source material: blood T cells: a sorted CD56 or NKG2C T cell subset, CD4+ or CD8+ T cells, or bulk PBMC T cells (not recorded which). These TCRs come from a woman between 18 and 75 years old in good health. The CDR3 runs from the conserved cysteine through the conserved F or W. Fields, in order: J gene, V gene, CDR3 protein.

j_gene: TRBJ2-1; v_gene: TRBV6-1; CDR3aa: CASRWGQYNEQFF
j_gene: TRBJ2-1; v_gene: TRBV5-8; CDR3aa: CASSLQGVGLYNEQFF
j_gene: TRBJ2-7; v_gene: TRBV5-1; CDR3aa: CASSLELASGSQEQYF
j_gene: TRBJ1-2; v_gene: TRBV5-1; CDR3aa: CASSVPGQTNYGYTF
j_gene: TRBJ1-1; v_gene: TRBV20-1; CDR3aa: CSAGGGAMNTEAFF
j_gene: TRBJ2-3; v_gene: TRBV6-4; CDR3aa: CAGPEPWSGLRLDTQYF
j_gene: TRBJ1-2; v_gene: TRBV12-3/TRBV12-4; CDR3aa: CASSSPRTSVGYGYTF
j_gene: TRBJ2-7; v_gene: TRBV4-1; CDR3aa: CASSQPSGKRGPPDEQYF
j_gene: TRBJ2-3; v_gene: TRBV12-3/TRBV12-4; CDR3aa: CASTPSGQRPDTQYF
j_gene: TRBJ2-2; v_gene: TRBV9; CDR3aa: CASSAQMGTGPTGELFF
j_gene: TRBJ2-5; v_gene: TRBV2; CDR3aa: CASSAERQETQYF
j_gene: TRBJ2-7; v_gene: TRBV20-1; CDR3aa: CSARQLGLAGAGEQYF
j_gene: TRBJ2-4; v_gene: TRBV7-9; CDR3aa: CASSFGGSDIQYF
j_gene: TRBJ2-1; v_gene: TRBV4-2; CDR3aa: CASSQDSGARFF
j_gene: TRBJ2-7; v_gene: TRBV12-3/TRBV12-4; CDR3aa: CASSLGQVKDEQYF
j_gene: TRBJ2-5; v_gene: TRBV11-2; CDR3aa: CASSLGGGGAGETQYF
j_gene: TRBJ2-7; v_gene: TRBV29-1; CDR3aa: CSVEGQGGSYEQYF
j_gene: TRBJ2-7; v_gene: TRBV20-1; CDR3aa: CSAKGSGGPYEQYF
j_gene: TRBJ2-7; v_gene: TRBV10-3; CDR3aa: CAIGTSGGAREQYF
j_gene: TRBJ1-5; v_gene: TRBV6-2/TRBV6-3; CDR3aa: CASSGNRDQPQHF
j_gene: TRBJ1-2; v_gene: TRBV12-3/TRBV12-4; CDR3aa: CASRKDRANYGYTF
j_gene: TRBJ2-3; v_gene: TRBV20-1; CDR3aa: CSGLESGTDTQYF
j_gene: TRBJ2-7; v_gene: TRBV5-1; CDR3aa: CASSLRGTSGEYEQYF
j_gene: TRBJ2-3; v_gene: TRBV10-3; CDR3aa: CASTDRLGTGTDTQYF
j_gene: TRBJ2-2; v_gene: TRBV12-3/TRBV12-4; CDR3aa: CASSMGLLGNTGELFF
j_gene: TRBJ1-1; v_gene: TRBV5-1; CDR3aa: CASSLGTANTEAFF
j_gene: TRBJ1-5; v_gene: TRBV20-1; CDR3aa: CSAASNQPQHF
j_gene: TRBJ1-1; v_gene: TRBV7-8; CDR3aa: CASSADRGDTEAFF
j_gene: TRBJ2-7; v_gene: TRBV12-3/TRBV12-4; CDR3aa: CASSSRTVSVEQYF
j_gene: TRBJ1-4; v_gene: TRBV6-5; CDR3aa: CASSYSLGNEKLFF
j_gene: TRBJ2-3; v_gene: TRBV6-1; CDR3aa: CASRSGGSTDTQYF
j_gene: TRBJ2-5; v_gene: TRBV7-2; CDR3aa: CASSRSGTPETQYF
j_gene: TRBJ2-1; v_gene: TRBV11-1; CDR3aa: CAITSPGTNSYNEQFF
j_gene: TRBJ1-2; v_gene: TRBV27; CDR3aa: CASRVTGTGGYGYTF
j_gene: TRBJ2-5; v_gene: TRBV28; CDR3aa: CASSLEDSQTF
j_gene: TRBJ2-5; v_gene: TRBV5-5; CDR3aa: CASSPDADRSRQAQYF